This TCR beta chain was identified in a study of shared clonotypes between healthy human individuals. Study in general: Researchers assigned three CD4 naive, three CD4 memory, two CD8 naive and one CD8 memory plate to each donor.

The method was immunoSEQ multiplex PCR; TCRdb's version includes in-frame clones alone and lacks a portion of them. The sample lists approximately 2.5 million clones, just over 90% occurring once. A remark on this clone: Antigen specificity is unknown.

Whole-study results and caveats: Clonotypes shared by all four sorted-subset donors had higher generation probabilities than non-shared clonotypes. Larger estimated richness was generally recorded for naive subsets relative to memory subsets. Sharing of clonotypes among donors was expected to vary with sequencing depth.

The source material was naive CD4+ T cells sorted from blood. The sample's subset: CD45RA+ positively selected. The TCR was taken from a man in his late teens or twenties in good health.

For the CDR3, the DNA is TGTGCCACTCCTGTCAGGGGCCCCTACGAGCAGTACTTC. It yields the protein CATPVRGPYEQYF. The V call is TRBV19, the J call TRBJ2-7, with TRBD1 as a possible D gene (6 bases). Germline lookup yields CDR1 LNHDA and CDR2 SQIVND (reference sequence). V shed 10 bases and J shed 2 bases, with 15 bases lying between them. This CDR3 has 13 amino acids. Together with reference TRBV19 and TRBJ2-7, the CDR3 gives the full variable domain: DGGITQSPKYLFRKEGQNVTLSCEQNLNHDAMYWYRQDPGQGLRLIYYSQIVNDFQKGDIAEGYSVSREKKESFPLTVTSAQKNPTAFYLCATPVRGPYEQYFGPGTRLTVT.